The T cell receptor (beta chain) under discussion was sequenced for a study of cytomegalovirus exposure and HLA in healthy donors. Study conclusions and caveats: Per a prior analysis, the majority of TCR beta V segments were productive roughly 87% or roughly 30% of the time.

There are 13 residues in the CDR3. J lost 3 bases, V lost 9 bases, and 8 bases had no gene match. CDR1 and CDR2 (germline): MDHEN, SYDVKM. Comment on this clone: Its antigen remains unidentified.

In the PCR, 60 Vbeta and 13 Jbeta primers were used. Sequencing used immunoSEQ multiplex PCR; TCRdb keeps in-frame clones, though not all of them. The sample has 130,000 or so clones, about 74% seen once; the top ten hold 0.94%. The material sequenced was PBMCs. The chain has TRBV28 and TRBJ2-7; the match to TRBD1 covers 7 bases. The sequence was obtained from a woman aged 60-75 years in good health and CMV-seronegative. The CDR3 loop reads CASNPRTGYEQYF. The CDR3 DNA reads TGTGCCAGTAATCCCCGGACAGGCTACGAGCAGTACTTC.